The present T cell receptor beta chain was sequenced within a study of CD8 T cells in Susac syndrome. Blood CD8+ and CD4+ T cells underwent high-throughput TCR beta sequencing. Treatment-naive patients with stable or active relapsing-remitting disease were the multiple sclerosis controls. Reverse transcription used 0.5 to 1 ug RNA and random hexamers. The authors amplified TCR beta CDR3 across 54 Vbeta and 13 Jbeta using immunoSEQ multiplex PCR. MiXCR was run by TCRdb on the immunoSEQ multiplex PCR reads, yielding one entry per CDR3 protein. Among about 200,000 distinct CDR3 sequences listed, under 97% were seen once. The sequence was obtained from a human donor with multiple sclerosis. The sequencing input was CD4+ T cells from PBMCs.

For the CDR3, the DNA is TGCAGTGCGGGGCTTCTCAGCGGGCCGAACACTGAAGCTTTCTTT. It specifies CSAGLLSGPNTEAFF. The V gene is TRBV20-1, the J gene TRBJ1-1, with D tentatively TRBD1 (5 bases). Germline values: CDR1 DFQATT, CDR2 SNEGSKA (reference sequence). With 6 bases removed from V and 1 base from J, the gap between germline ends came to 18 bases. This CDR3 region has 15 residues.